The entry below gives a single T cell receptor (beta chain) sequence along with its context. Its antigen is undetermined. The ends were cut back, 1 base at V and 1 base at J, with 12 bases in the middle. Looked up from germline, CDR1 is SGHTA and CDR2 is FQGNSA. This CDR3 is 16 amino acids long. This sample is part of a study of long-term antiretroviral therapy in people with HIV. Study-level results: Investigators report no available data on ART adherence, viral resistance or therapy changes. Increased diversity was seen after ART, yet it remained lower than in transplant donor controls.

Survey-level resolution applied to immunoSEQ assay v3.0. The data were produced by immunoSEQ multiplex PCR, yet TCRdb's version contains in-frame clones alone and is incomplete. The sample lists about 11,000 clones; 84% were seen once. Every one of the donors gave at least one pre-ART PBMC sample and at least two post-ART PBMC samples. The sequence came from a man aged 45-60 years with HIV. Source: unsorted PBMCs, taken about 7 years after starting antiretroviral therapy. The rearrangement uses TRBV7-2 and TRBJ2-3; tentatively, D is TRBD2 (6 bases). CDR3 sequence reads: CASSLDGGYGTDTQYF. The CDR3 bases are TGTGCCAGCAGCTTAGATGGGGGGTACGGCACAGATACGCAGTATTTT.